The following is a T cell receptor (beta chain) sequence with its context. The TCR beta cDNA libraries carried unique molecular identifiers. MiXCR, applied by TCRdb to the PCR reads, yields one record per CDR3 protein. The sample carries 150,000 or so distinct CDR3 sequences, around 36% recorded once. The data originate from a study of post-analysis software for immune sequencing data. The V gene's germline CDR1 is SGHDT and CDR2 YYEEEE. CDR3 length: 17 amino acids. Germline trimming cut 1 base from V and 1 base from J; bases unmatched to any gene: 6. The material was blood, obtained after autologous hematopoietic stem cell transplantation. The chain combines TRBV5-6 with TRBJ1-5; 9 positions agree with TRBD1. This receptor was obtained from a girl aged 10-17 years with multiple sclerosis. The CDR3 reads CASSLWDREVSNQPQHF. CDR3 coding DNA: TGTGCCAGCAGCTTGTGGGACAGGGAGGTCAGCAATCAGCCCCAGCATTTT. Variable domain in full (rest from reference TRBV5-6 and TRBJ1-5): DAGVTQSPTHLIKTRGQQVTLRCSPKSGHDTVSWYQQALGQGPQFIFQYYEEEERQRGNFPDRFSGHQFPNYSSELNVNALLLGDSALYLCASSLWDREVSNQPQHFGDGTRLSIL.